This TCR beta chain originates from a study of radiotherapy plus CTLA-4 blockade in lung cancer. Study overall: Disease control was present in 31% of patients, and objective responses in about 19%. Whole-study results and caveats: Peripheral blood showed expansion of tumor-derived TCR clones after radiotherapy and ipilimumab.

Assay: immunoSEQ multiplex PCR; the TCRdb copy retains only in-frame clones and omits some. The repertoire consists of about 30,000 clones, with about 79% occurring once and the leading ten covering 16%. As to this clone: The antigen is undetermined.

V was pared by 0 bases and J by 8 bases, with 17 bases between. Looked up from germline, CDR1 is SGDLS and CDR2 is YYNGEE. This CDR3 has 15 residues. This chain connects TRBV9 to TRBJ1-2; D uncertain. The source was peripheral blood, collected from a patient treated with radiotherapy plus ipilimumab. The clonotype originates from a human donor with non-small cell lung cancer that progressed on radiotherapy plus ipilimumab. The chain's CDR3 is CASSVGGIRLGGYTF. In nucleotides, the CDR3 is TGTGCCAGCAGCGTAGGGGGTATCAGGCTAGGCGGCTACACCTTC.